This is a list of T cell receptor beta chains from one sample in a study of blood T cell repertoires in COVID-19. Only in-frame clones appear in the TCRdb table, and some are missing; sequencing was by immunoSEQ multiplex PCR. This table has roughly 230,000 clones, around four fifths appearing once. Sequencing used peripheral blood. These receptors all come from a woman of 80 years or more with COVID-19, enrolled during active disease. Each CDR3 is given with its conserved first and last residue. Each record gives: D gene, V gene, clone size, J gene, CDR3 protein, CDR3 DNA. A D gene is named only where the DNA matches it firmly. The size entry is marked missing in some rows and otherwise reads once, few, many or a size class.

NA	TRBV3-1/TRBV3-2	NA	TRBJ1-1	CASSQDWAGPYTEAFF	TGTGCCAGCAGCCAAGATTGGGCAGGGCCCTACACTGAAGCTTTCTTT
NA	TRBV10-3	NA	TRBJ1-5	CAISDLQGNQPQHF	TGTGCCATCAGTGATCTACAGGGAAATCAGCCCCAGCATTTT
NA	TRBV5-4	NA	TRBJ2-2	CASSSGTFITGELFF	TGTGCCAGCAGCTCCGGGACTTTCATCACCGGGGAGCTGTTTTTT
NA	TRBV28	NA	TRBJ1-2	CASSMTGNYGYTF	TGTGCCAGCAGTATGACGGGTAACTATGGCTACACCTTC
TRBD1	TRBV28	NA	TRBJ1-5	CASTRDRVRNQPQHF	TGTGCCAGCACCCGGGACAGGGTTCGCAATCAGCCCCAGCATTTT
NA	TRBV6-5	NA	TRBJ2-3	CASLDTDTQYF	TGTGCCAGCTTAGACACAGATACGCAGTATTTT
NA	TRBV27	NA	TRBJ1-1	CASSSTGTEAFF	TGTGCCAGCAGTTCGACGGGCACTGAAGCTTTCTTT
TRBD1	TRBV24-1	NA	TRBJ1-2	CATSDSRTGRDYGYTF	TGTGCCACCAGTGATTCCCGGACAGGGCGCGACTATGGCTACACCTTC
NA	TRBV30	few	TRBJ1-6	CAWSIRRLSSSSYNSPLHF	TGTGCCTGGAGTATTAGACGGCTCTCCTCTAGCTCCTATAATTCACCCCTCCACTTT
NA	TRBV5-1	NA	TRBJ1-3	CASSVEGFGNTIYF	TGCGCCAGCAGCGTAGAGGGCTTTGGAAACACCATATATTTT
NA	TRBV21-1	NA	TRBJ1-1	CASSKNRGMNTEAFF	TGTGCCAGCAGCAAAAACAGGGGCATGAACACTGAAGCTTTCTTT
NA	TRBV9	NA	TRBJ1-4	CASTKGQGVPRGEKLFF	TGTGCCAGCACCAAGGGGCAGGGAGTACCCAGGGGAGAAAAACTGTTTTTT
TRBD2	TRBV13	NA	TRBJ2-1	CASSVYWASGGYNEQFF	TGTGCCAGCAGCGTATATTGGGCTAGCGGGGGATACAATGAGCAGTTCTTC
TRBD1	TRBV5-1	NA	TRBJ2-3	CASSSTGASTDTQYF	TGCGCCAGCAGTTCAACAGGGGCAAGCACAGATACGCAGTATTTT
NA	TRBV28	NA	TRBJ2-5	CASSLSNGGIGTQYF	TGTGCCAGCAGTTTGTCCAACGGAGGTATTGGGACCCAGTACTTC
NA	TRBV5-5	NA	TRBJ1-5	CASSLAGFGQPQHF	TGTGCCAGCAGCTTAGCAGGCTTCGGTCAGCCCCAGCATTTT
TRBD1	TRBV18	few	TRBJ2-7	CASSPKQGDYEQYF	TGTGCCAGCTCACCAAAACAGGGGGACTACGAGCAGTACTTC
TRBD1	TRBV9	NA	TRBJ2-7	CASSAPGTGSDEQYF	TGTGCCAGCAGCGCCCCCGGGACAGGGAGCGACGAGCAGTACTTC
NA	TRBV6-2/TRBV6-3	NA	TRBJ2-3	CASSYSPITDTQYF	TGTGCCAGCAGTTACTCACCTATCACAGATACGCAGTATTTT
TRBD1	TRBV5-1	NA	TRBJ2-6	CASSLQGAGANVLTF	TGCGCCAGCAGCTTACAGGGGGCTGGGGCCAACGTCCTGACTTTC
NA	TRBV6-2/TRBV6-3	NA	TRBJ2-3	CASSPLSDTQYF	TGTGCCAGCAGTCCCTTGTCAGATACGCAGTATTTT
NA	TRBV11-2	NA	TRBJ1-2	CASSPGSYGYTF	TGTGCCAGCAGCCCAGGGTCCTATGGCTACACCTTC
TRBD1	TRBV30	NA	TRBJ1-4	CAWYSTGGKEKLFF	TGTGCCTGGTACTCGACAGGGGGCAAGGAAAAACTGTTTTTT
TRBD2	TRBV5-4	NA	TRBJ2-1	CAPGRSGGNEQFF	TGTGCCCCGGGGAGGAGCGGGGGTAATGAGCAGTTCTTC
TRBD1	TRBV27	NA	TRBJ1-2	CASQPGTGSFGYTF	TGTGCCTCCCAGCCCGGGACAGGGAGTTTCGGCTACACCTTC
TRBD1	TRBV5-8	NA	TRBJ1-5	CASSSQGAAWQPQHF	TGTGCCAGCAGCTCGCAGGGGGCCGCGTGGCAGCCCCAGCATTTT
NA	TRBV2	few	TRBJ2-2	CASGRGASGETGELFF	TGTGCCAGCGGTCGGGGGGCTTCGGGTGAGACCGGGGAGCTGTTTTTT
TRBD1	TRBV20-1	NA	TRBJ1-1	CSATGGAGAFF	TGCAGTGCTACAGGGGGCGCGGGGGCTTTCTTT
TRBD2	TRBV5-1	NA	TRBJ2-5	CASIALAGAAGLTQYF	TGCGCCAGCATAGCCCTAGCGGGGGCCGCTGGGCTGACCCAGTACTTC
TRBD1	TRBV6-6	NA	TRBJ2-6	CASSQTGQGSSGANVLTF	TGTGCCAGCAGTCAAACTGGACAGGGTTCCTCTGGGGCCAACGTCCTGACTTTC
NA	TRBV5-4	NA	TRBJ2-2	CASSLGSRTNTGELFF	TGTGCCAGCAGCCTTGGGTCTAGAACGAACACCGGGGAGCTGTTTTTT
TRBD1	TRBV5-6	few	TRBJ1-2	CASSRQGSYGYTF	TGTGCCAGCAGCCGACAGGGGTCCTATGGCTACACCTTC
TRBD2	TRBV27	NA	TRBJ2-2	CASSRAGGGGELFF	TGTGCCAGCAGTCGAGCGGGGGGAGGCGGGGAGCTGTTTTTT
NA	TRBV28	NA	TRBJ1-5	CASSLSPSADQPQHF	TGTGCCAGCAGTTTGTCGCCTTCGGCGGATCAGCCCCAGCATTTT
TRBD1	TRBV5-5	once	TRBJ2-2	CASSLVVTGITGELFF	TGTGCCAGCAGCTTGGTGGTGACAGGGATAACCGGGGAGCTGTTTTTT
NA	TRBV4-2	once	TRBJ1-2	CASSQDQPGVGYTF	TGTGCCAGCAGCCAAGATCAACCAGGGGTTGGCTACACCTTC
TRBD2	TRBV7-2	NA	TRBJ2-5	CASSPLAGGWETQYF	TGTGCCAGCAGCCCACTAGCGGGGGGATGGGAGACCCAGTACTTC
NA	TRBV19	few	TRBJ2-3	CASSHRGPTDTQYF	TGTGCCAGTAGCCACCGCGGCCCTACAGATACGCAGTATTTT
NA	TRBV5-6	once	TRBJ1-5	CASSSGTSSLRSNQPQHF	TGTGCCAGCAGCTCCGGGACAAGTAGTTTGAGGAGCAATCAGCCCCAGCATTTT
TRBD2	TRBV20-1	NA	TRBJ2-3	CSASVTSGVSDTQYF	TGCAGTGCTAGTGTTACTAGCGGGGTTTCAGATACGCAGTATTTT
TRBD2	TRBV3-1/TRBV3-2	NA	TRBJ2-2	CASSPARGLHTGELFF	TGTGCCAGCAGCCCAGCCCGGGGACTACACACCGGGGAGCTGTTTTTT
TRBD2	TRBV7-2	NA	TRBJ2-2	CASSLWASGGDGELFF	TGTGCCAGCAGCTTATGGGCTAGCGGGGGTGACGGGGAGCTGTTTTTT
NA	TRBV18	few	TRBJ1-6	CASSTSSYNSPLHF	TGTGCCAGCTCAACGAGCTCCTATAATTCACCCCTCCACTTT
TRBD1	TRBV29-1	NA	TRBJ1-1	CSVNRGRNTEAFF	TGCAGCGTTAACAGGGGGCGGAACACTGAAGCTTTCTTT
NA	TRBV28	NA	TRBJ1-6	CASSRPIQGLGNSPLHF	TGTGCCAGCAGTCGCCCGATACAGGGCTTGGGTAATTCACCCCTCCACTTT